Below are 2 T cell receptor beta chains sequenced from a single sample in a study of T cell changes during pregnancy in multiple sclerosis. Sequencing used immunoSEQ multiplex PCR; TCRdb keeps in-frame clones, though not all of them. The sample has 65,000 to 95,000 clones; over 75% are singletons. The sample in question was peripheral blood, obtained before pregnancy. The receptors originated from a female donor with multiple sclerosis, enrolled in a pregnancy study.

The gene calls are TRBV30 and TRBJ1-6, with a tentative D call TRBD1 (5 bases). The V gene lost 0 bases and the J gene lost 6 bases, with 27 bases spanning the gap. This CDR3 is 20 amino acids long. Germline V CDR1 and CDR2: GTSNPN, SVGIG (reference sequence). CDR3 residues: CAWSVTPRTSGQRLNSPLHF. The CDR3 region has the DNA TGTGCCTGGAGTGTAACGCCCCGGACAAGTGGGCAGAGACTTAATTCACCCCTCCACTTT.

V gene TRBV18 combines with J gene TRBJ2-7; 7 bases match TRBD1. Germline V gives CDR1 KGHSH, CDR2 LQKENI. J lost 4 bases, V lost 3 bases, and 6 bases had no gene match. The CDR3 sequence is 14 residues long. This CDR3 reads CASSPNRGGYEQYF. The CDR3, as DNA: TGTGCCAGCTCACCTAACAGGGGCGGGTACGAGCAGTACTTC.